This TCR beta chain was documented in a study of long-term antiretroviral therapy in people with HIV. Per the germline V gene, CDR1 is MNHEY and CDR2 is SVGAGI. The CDR3 is 15 residues long. V was pared by 8 bases and J by 6 bases, with 9 bases of the junction left unmatched. Donors needed at least one pre-ART PBMC sample plus at least two post-ART samples. Participants living with HIV all received treatment in the United States. Worth noting for this clone: The target antigen is unknown.

Assay version v3.0 of immunoSEQ was used, and it was run at survey level. TCRdb's table, derived via immunoSEQ multiplex PCR, lists solely in-frame clones and lacks some. The top ten hold around 20% of the sample, which has about 11,000 clones, 76% seen once. Whole-study results and caveats: ART preceded a rise in diversity that nonetheless stayed lower than in transplant donor controls. Blood was collected between the mid-2000s and the late 2010s, possibly under older ART regimens.

Sequenced here: unsorted PBMCs, sampled at the start of antiretroviral therapy, before treatment. The receptor's source is a man under 40 with HIV. The rearrangement links TRBV6-5 to TRBJ2-2; 10 bases line up with TRBD1. The CDR3 coding sequence is TGTGCCAGCTTCCCTGGGACAGGGGTTTCCGGGGAGCTGTTTTTT. It yields the protein CASFPGTGVSGELFF.